The subject of this entry is one T cell receptor beta chain. The sample belongs to a study of T cells in narcolepsy. Sequenced by immunoSEQ multiplex PCR; TCRdb stores in-frame clones only, minus some. The sample contains tens of thousands of clones, around 81% of which appear only once. CDR3 size: 15 residues. Germline V gene sequence: CDR1 GTSNPN, CDR2 SVGIG (reference sequence). Trimming left V 3 bases short and J 0 bases short, with 13 bases between. This clonotype was obtained from a human donor with narcolepsy. This chain connects TRBV30 to TRBJ2-3; tentative D call: TRBD2 (6 bases). The sample taken for sequencing was CD45RA- memory CD4+ T cells from PBMCs. The CDR3, as DNA: TGTGCCTGGAGGGGGGGACTGAGTAGCACAGATACGCAGTATTTT. Its translation: CAWRGGLSSTDTQYF.